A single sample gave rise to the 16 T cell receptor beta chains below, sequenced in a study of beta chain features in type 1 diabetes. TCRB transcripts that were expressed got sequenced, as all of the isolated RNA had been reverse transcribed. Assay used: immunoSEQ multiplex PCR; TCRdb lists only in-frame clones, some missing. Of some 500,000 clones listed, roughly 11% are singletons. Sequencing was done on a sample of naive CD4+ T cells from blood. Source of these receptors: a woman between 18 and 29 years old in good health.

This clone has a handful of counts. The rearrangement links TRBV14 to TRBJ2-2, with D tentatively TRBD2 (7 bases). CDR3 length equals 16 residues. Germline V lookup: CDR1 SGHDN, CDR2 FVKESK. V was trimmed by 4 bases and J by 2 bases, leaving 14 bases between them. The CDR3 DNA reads TGTGCCAGCAGCCCCCGGGGGGACATCAACACCGGGGAGCTGTTTTTT. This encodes CASSPRGDINTGELFF.

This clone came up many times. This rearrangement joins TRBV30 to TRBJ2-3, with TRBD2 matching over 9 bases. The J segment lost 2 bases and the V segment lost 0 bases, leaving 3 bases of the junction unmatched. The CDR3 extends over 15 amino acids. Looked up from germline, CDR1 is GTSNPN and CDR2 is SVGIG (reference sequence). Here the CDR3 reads CAWSVRLAVTDTQYF. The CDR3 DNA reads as TGTGCCTGGAGTGTACGACTAGCGGTCACAGATACGCAGTATTTT.

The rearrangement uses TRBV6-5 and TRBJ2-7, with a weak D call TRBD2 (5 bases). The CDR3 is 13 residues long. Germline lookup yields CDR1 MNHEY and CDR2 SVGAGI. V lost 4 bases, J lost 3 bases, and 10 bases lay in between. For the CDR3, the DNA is TGTGCCAGCAGTTCTGAGGGAATCTACGAGCAGTACTTC. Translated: CASSSEGIYEQYF.

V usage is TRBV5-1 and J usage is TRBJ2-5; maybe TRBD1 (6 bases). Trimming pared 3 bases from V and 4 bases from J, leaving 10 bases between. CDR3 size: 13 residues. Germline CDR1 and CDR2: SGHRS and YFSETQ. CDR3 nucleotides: TGCGCCAGCAGCTCAGGGGTCGTAGAGACCCAGTACTTC. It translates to CASSSGVVETQYF.

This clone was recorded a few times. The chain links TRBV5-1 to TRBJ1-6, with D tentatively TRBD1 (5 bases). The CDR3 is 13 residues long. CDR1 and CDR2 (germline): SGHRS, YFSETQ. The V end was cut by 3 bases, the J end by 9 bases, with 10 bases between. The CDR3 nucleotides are TGCGCCAGCAGCTGGGGGGAGCCTTCACCCCTCCACTTT. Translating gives CASSWGEPSPLHF.

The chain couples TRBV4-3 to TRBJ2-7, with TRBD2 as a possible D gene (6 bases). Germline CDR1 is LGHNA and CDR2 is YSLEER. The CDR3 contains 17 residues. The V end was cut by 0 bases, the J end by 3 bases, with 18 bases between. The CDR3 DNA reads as TGCGCCAGCAGCCAAGATTACGCGGGACGCATAAACTACGAGCAGTACTTC. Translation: CASSQDYAGRINYEQYF.

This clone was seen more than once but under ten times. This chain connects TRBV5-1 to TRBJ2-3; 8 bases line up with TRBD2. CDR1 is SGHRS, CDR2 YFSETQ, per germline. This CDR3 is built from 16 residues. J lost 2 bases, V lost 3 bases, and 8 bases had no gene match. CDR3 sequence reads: CASSSSGGYPTDTQYF. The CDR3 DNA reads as TGCGCCAGCAGCTCGAGCGGGGGATACCCCACAGATACGCAGTATTTT. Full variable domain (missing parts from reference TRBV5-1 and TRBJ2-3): KAGVTQTPRYLIKTRGQQVTLSCSPISGHRSVSWYQQTPGQGLQFLFEYFSETQRNKGNFPGRFSGRQFSNSRSEMNVSTLELGDSALYLCASSSSGGYPTDTQYFGPGTRLTVL.

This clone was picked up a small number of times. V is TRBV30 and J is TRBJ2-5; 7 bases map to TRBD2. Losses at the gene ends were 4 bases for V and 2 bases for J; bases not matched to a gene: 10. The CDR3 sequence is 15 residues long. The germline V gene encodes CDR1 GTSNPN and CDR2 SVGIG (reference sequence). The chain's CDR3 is CAWTLGTSEQETQYF. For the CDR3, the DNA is TGTGCCTGGACCCTGGGAACTAGCGAACAAGAGACCCAGTACTTC.

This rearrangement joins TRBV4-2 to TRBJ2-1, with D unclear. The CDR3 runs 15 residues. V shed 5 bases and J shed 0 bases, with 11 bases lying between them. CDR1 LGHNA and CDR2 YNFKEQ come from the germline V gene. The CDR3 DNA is TGTGCCAGCAGCGAGAGTGCTCGCTCCTACAATGAGCAGTTCTTC. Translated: CASSESARSYNEQFF.

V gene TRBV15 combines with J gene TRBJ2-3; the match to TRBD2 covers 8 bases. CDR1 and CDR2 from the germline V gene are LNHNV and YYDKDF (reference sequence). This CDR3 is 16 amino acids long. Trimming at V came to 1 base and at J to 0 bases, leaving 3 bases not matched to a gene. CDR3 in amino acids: CATSRVSGKSTDTQYF. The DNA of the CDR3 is TGTGCCACCAGCAGAGTTAGCGGGAAAAGCACAGATACGCAGTATTTT.

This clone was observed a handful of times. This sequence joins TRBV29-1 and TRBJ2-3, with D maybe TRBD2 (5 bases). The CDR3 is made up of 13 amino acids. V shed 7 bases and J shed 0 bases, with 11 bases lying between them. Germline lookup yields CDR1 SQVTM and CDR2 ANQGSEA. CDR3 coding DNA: TGCAGCGCCCTCGGGGTGAGCACAGATACGCAGTATTTT. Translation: CSALGVSTDTQYF.

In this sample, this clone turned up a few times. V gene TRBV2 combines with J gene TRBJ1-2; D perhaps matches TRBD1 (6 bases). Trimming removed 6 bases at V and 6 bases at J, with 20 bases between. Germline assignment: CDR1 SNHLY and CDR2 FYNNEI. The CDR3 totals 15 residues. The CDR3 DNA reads TGTGCCAGCAGCGGACGGGCAGGGGATAGTAATGGCTACACCTTC. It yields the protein CASSGRAGDSNGYTF.

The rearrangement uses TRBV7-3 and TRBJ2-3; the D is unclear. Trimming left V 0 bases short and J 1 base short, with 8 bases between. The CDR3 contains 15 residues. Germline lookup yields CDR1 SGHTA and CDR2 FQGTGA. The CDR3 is CASSLTTHGTDTQYF. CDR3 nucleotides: TGTGCCAGCAGCTTAACGACCCATGGCACAGATACGCAGTATTTT.

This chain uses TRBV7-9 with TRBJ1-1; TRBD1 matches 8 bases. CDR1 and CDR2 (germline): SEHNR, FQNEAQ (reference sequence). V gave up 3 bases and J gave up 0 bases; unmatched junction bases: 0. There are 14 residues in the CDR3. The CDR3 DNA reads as TGTGCCAGCAGCTTGACAGGGGTGAACACTGAAGCTTTCTTT. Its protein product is CASSLTGVNTEAFF. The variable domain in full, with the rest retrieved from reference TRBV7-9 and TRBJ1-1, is DTGVSQNPRHKITKRGQNVTFRCDPISEHNRLYWYRQTLGQGPEFLTYFQNEAQLEKSRLLSDRFSAERPKGSFSTLEIQRTEQGDSAMYLCASSLTGVNTEAFFGQGTRLTVV.

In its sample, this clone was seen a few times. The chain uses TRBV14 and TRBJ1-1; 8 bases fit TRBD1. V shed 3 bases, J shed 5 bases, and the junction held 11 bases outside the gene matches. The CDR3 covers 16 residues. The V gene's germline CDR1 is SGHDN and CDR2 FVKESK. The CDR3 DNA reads TGTGCCAGCAGCCAGAGGACAGGGACGGCAGGAACTGAAGCTTTCTTT. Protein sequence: CASSQRTGTAGTEAFF.

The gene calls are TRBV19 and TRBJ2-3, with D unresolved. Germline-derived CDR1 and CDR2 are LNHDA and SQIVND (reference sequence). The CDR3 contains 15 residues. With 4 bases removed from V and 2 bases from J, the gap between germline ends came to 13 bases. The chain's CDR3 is CASSKPARLTDTQYF. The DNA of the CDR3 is TGTGCCAGTAGTAAACCAGCGCGACTCACAGATACGCAGTATTTT.